This TCR beta chain is from a study of blood T cell repertoires in COVID-19. Study-level background: The cDNA or gDNA used as material had been derived from T cells, B-cell-depleted T cells, or PBMCs.

This CDR3 has 11 residues. V lost 2 bases to trimming and J lost 11 bases, with 9 bases between them. Germline loops: CDR1 MNHNS, CDR2 SASEGT. This clone was detected a few times. As processed by the authors: Estimation of nucleated cell counts relied on the amplification of reference gene primers. Repertoires were generated with immunoSEQ multiplex PCR, while TCRdb's copy carries only in-frame clones and drops some. The D gene and trimming were derived from the DNA, and the V and J assignments and clone size from that table. The profile covers some 70,000 clones, with 70% to 90% appearing a single time and about 3% taken by the ten largest.

The sample was peripheral blood. The TCR comes from a woman aged 45-65 years with COVID-19, enrolled during active disease. The rearrangement joins TRBV6-1 to TRBJ1-1; no clear D. The CDR3 bases are TGTGCCAGCAGTGAAACTCCGGAGGCTTTCTTT. It translates to CASSETPEAFF.